Below are 7 T cell receptor beta chains sequenced from a single sample in a study of shared clonotypes between healthy human individuals. The method was immunoSEQ multiplex PCR; TCRdb's version includes in-frame clones alone and lacks a portion of them. The data show roughly 2 million clones, with about 95% seen just once and under 0.15% held by the top ten. Sequences were obtained from naive CD4+ T cells sorted from blood. Subset of the sample: CD45RA+ positively selected. These receptors all come from a man younger than 35 in good health.

The rearrangement links TRBV4-1 to TRBJ2-5; a possible D gene is TRBD1 (5 bases). The ends were cut back, 0 bases at V and 2 bases at J, with 10 bases in the middle. Germline loops: CDR1 MGHRA, CDR2 YSYEKL. This CDR3 region has 15 residues. CDR3 DNA sequence: TGCGCCAGCAGCCAAGATCCCCAGGGACAAGAGACCCAGTACTTC. This encodes CASSQDPQGQETQYF.

The chain recombines TRBV7-9 with TRBJ2-5; D remains ambiguous. The CDR3 contains 14 residues. In germline, CDR1 is SEHNR, CDR2 FQNEAQ (reference sequence). Trimming pared 1 base from V and 0 bases from J, leaving 6 bases between. CDR3 protein: CASSLEAYQETQYF. The DNA of the CDR3 is TGTGCCAGCAGCTTAGAAGCTTACCAAGAGACCCAGTACTTC.

CDR3 sequence reads: CASPPSTGLSQDRFF. CDR3 nucleotides: TGTGCCAGCCCTCCCTCGACAGGGTTGTCCCAGGATCGGTTCTTC. The chain combines TRBV18 with TRBJ2-1; the match to TRBD1 covers 7 bases. The V gene's germline CDR1 is KGHSH and CDR2 LQKENI. The CDR3 spans 15 residues. V lost 8 bases, J lost 15 bases, and 22 bases stayed unmatched. Looking up the rest from reference TRBV18 and TRBJ2-1 gives the full variable domain: NAGVMQNPRHLVRRRGQEARLRCSPMKGHSHVYWYRQLPEEGLKFMVYLQKENIIDESGMPKERFSAEFPKEGPSILRIQQVVRGDSAAYFCASPPSTGLSQDRFFGPGTRLTVL.

This rearrangement joins TRBV5-4 to TRBJ2-5; no clear D gene. The CDR3 has 12 amino acids. V was shortened by 4 bases and J by 1 base, with 5 bases between the two germline ends. Germline V gives CDR1 SGHNT, CDR2 YYREEE (reference sequence). This CDR3 reads CASSTGQETQYF. The CDR3 DNA is TGTGCCAGCAGCACCGGCCAAGAGACCCAGTACTTC.

This clone was found once. The chain combines TRBV28 with TRBJ1-2, with a tentative D call TRBD1 (5 bases). V lost 5 bases and J lost 4, with 14 bases in between. Germline CDR1 is MDHEN and CDR2 is SYDVKM. CDR3 size: 14 residues. The DNA for the CDR3 is TGTGCCAGCAGTCCCCTGCCTGGGGGCTATGGCTACACCTTC. Protein sequence: CASSPLPGGYGYTF.

The chain recombines TRBV2 with TRBJ2-7, with TRBD1 matching 8 bases. Looked up from germline, CDR1 is SNHLY and CDR2 is FYNNEI. The CDR3 runs to 12 residues. The CDR3 coding sequence is TGTGGATCCGGACAGGGTTCCTACGAGCAGTACTTC. It specifies CGSGQGSYEQYF.

V usage is TRBV18 and J usage is TRBJ2-7, with 9 bases aligning to TRBD1. The J segment lost 0 bases and the V segment lost 4 bases, leaving 16 bases of the junction unmatched. Germline loops: CDR1 KGHSH, CDR2 LQKENI. The CDR3 has 19 residues. The DNA for the CDR3 is TGTGCCAGCTCACAATCCGGGACAGGGACCTCTCCCAACTCCTACGAGCAGTACTTC. It encodes CASSQSGTGTSPNSYEQYF.